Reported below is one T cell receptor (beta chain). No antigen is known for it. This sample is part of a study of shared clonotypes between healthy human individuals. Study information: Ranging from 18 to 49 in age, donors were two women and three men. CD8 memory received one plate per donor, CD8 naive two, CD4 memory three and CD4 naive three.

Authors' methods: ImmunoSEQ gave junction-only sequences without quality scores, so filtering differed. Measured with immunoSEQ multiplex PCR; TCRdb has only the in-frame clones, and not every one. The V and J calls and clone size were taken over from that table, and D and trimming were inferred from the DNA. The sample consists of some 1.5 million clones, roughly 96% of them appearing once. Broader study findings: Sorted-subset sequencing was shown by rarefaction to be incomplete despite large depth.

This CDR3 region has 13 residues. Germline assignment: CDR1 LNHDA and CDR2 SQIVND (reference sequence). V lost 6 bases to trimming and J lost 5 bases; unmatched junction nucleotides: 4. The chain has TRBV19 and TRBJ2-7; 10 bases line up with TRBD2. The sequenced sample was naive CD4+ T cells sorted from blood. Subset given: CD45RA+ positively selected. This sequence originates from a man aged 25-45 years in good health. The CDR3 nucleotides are TGTGCCAGTAGACTAGCGGGAAGCGACGAGCAGTACTTC. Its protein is CASRLAGSDEQYF. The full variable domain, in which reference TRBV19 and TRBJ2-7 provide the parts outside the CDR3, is DGGITQSPKYLFRKEGQNVTLSCEQNLNHDAMYWYRQDPGQGLRLIYYSQIVNDFQKGDIAEGYSVSREKKESFPLTVTSAQKNPTAFYLCASRLAGSDEQYFGPGTRLTVT.